One TCR beta chain is described in this entry. This sample was included in a study of blood T cell repertoires in COVID-19. Study-wide background: The samples span acute and convalescent COVID-19 from the United States, Italy and Spain. From T cells, B-cell-depleted T cells, or PBMCs came the material, which was cDNA or gDNA.

Original methodology: From reference gene primer amplification, estimates of nucleated cell counts were derived. Profiling relied on immunoSEQ multiplex PCR, and the TCRdb table lists in-frame clones only, not all of them. That table is the source of V, J and clone size, and D and trimming were worked out from the DNA. The table has around 11,000 clones, 83% seen once. CDR1 and CDR2 (germline): SGHDN, FVKESK. The CDR3 consists of 16 residues. The germline V and J ends were trimmed by 0 bases and 4 bases, with 15 bases remaining between them. This clonotype was obtained from a human donor in a cohort sampled during active COVID-19. Sequences were obtained from peripheral blood. This chain joins TRBV14 and TRBJ1-2, with D uncertain. The CDR3 is CASSQDLAREFYGYTF. The CDR3 coding sequence is TGTGCCAGCAGCCAAGATTTGGCCCGGGAGTTCTATGGCTACACCTTC.